The T cell receptor (beta chain) under discussion was sequenced for a study of OX40 agonist ivuxolimab in advanced cancers. Trimming removed 4 bases from V and 5 bases from J; junction bases left unmatched: 13. CDR3 size: 16 residues. Germline CDR1 SGHDN, CDR2 FVKESK. Assay used: immunoSEQ multiplex PCR; TCRdb lists only in-frame clones, some missing. The data hold about 46,000 clones, with more than 80% observed a single time. Sequences were derived from CD4+ or CD8+ T cells sorted from blood, sampled in a trial of the OX40 agonist ivuxolimab. V and J are TRBV14 and TRBJ2-7; 8 nucleotides agree with TRBD1. The clonotype comes from an adult with an advanced solid tumor such as melanoma, head and neck, liver or kidney cancer. DNA for the CDR3: TGTGCCAGCAGCCTATCAGGACAGGGTAAAGAGAACGAGCAGTACTTC. Translated: CASSLSGQGKENEQYF. The full variable domain, its missing parts supplied by reference TRBV14 and TRBJ2-7, is EAGVTQFPSHSVIEKGQTVTLRCDPISGHDNLYWYRRVMGKEIKFLLHFVKESKQDESGMPNNRFLAERTGGTYSTLKVQPAELEDSGVYFCASSLSGQGKENEQYFGPGTRLTVT.